This T cell receptor beta chain was recovered during a study of shared clonotypes between healthy human individuals. The method was immunoSEQ multiplex PCR; TCRdb's version includes in-frame clones alone and lacks a portion of them. The sample carries around 1 million clones, more than 75% recorded once. Sequencing was performed on memory CD4+ T cells sorted from blood. The subset was: CD45RA-negative fraction. The clonotype comes from a young man in good health.

This chain's CDR3 is CASSLDPGASSYNEQFF. The CDR3 region has the DNA TGTGCCAGCAGCTTAGATCCGGGGGCAAGCTCCTACAATGAGCAGTTCTTC. The chain couples TRBV7-2 to TRBJ2-1; D may match TRBD1 or TRBD2 (6 bases each). CDR1 SGHTA and CDR2 FQGNSA come from the germline V gene. This CDR3 region has 17 residues. Trimming cost V 1 base and J 0 bases, with 13 bases left between them.